The clone carrying this T cell receptor beta chain was observed a few times. The antigen remains unidentified. Every donor contributed at least one pre-ART and at least two post-ART PBMC samples. It was version v3.0 of the immunoSEQ assay that was run at survey level. The data were produced by immunoSEQ multiplex PCR, yet TCRdb's version contains in-frame clones alone and is incomplete. Of 25,000 to 30,000 clones listed, about 93% were seen once; the top ten hold roughly 4.3%. V was pared by 2 bases and J by 4 bases, with 7 bases of the junction left unmatched. Germline lookup yields CDR1 LGHNA and CDR2 YSLEER. This CDR3 comprises 15 residues. The data belong to a study of long-term antiretroviral therapy in people with HIV. Findings and limits, study-wide: Transplant donor controls retained higher diversity, though diversity increased after ART. Blood draws took place between about 2003 and 2017 and possibly involved older ART regimens. Comparison with controls showed narrower CDR3 length ranges in HIV repertoires.

The origin of this receptor is a woman aged 40 to 55 with HIV. The sequencing here drew on unsorted PBMCs, taken 5 to 5.5 years after starting antiretroviral therapy. J is TRBJ2-7 and V is TRBV4-3, with 8 bases that match TRBD1. In nucleotides, the CDR3 is TGCGCCAGCAGCCAAAGGACAGGGTTTGGGTACGAGCAGTACTTC. It specifies CASSQRTGFGYEQYF.